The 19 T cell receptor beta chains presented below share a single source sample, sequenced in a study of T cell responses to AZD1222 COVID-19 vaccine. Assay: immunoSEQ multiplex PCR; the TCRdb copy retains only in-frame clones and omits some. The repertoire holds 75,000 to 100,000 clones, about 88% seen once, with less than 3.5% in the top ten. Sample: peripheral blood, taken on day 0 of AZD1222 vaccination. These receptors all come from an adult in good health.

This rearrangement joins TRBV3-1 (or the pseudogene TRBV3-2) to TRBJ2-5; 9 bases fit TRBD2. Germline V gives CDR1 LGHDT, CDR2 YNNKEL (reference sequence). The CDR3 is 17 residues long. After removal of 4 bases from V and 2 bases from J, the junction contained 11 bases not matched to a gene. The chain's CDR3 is CASSLGNSGGYQETQYF. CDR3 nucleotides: TGTGCCAGCAGCCTCGGGAATAGCGGGGGCTATCAAGAGACCCAGTACTTC.

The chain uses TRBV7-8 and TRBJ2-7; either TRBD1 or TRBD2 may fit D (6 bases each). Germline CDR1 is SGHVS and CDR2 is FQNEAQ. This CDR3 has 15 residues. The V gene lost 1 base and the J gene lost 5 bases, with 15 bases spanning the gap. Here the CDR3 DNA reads TGTGCCAGCAGCTTAGGGCAGGGGACTTGGAACGAGCAGTACTTC. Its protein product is CASSLGQGTWNEQYF.

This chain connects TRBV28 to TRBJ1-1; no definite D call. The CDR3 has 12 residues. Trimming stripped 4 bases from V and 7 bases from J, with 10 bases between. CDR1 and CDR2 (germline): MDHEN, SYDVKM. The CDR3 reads CASSSLRGEAFF. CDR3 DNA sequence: TGTGCCAGCAGTTCTCTTCGGGGTGAAGCTTTCTTT.

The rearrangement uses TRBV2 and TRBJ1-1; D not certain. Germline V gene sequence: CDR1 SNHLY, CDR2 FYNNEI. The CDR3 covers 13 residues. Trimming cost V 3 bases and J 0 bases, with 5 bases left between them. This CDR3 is CASSEGMNTEAFF. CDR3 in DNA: TGTGCCAGCAGTGAGGGGATGAACACTGAAGCTTTCTTT.

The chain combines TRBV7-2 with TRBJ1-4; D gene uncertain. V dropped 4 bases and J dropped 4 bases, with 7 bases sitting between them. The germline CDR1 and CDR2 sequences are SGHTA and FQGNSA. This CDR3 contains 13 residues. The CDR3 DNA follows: TGTGCCAGCAGCTATGGGGTTAATGAAAAACTGTTTTTT. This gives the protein CASSYGVNEKLFF.

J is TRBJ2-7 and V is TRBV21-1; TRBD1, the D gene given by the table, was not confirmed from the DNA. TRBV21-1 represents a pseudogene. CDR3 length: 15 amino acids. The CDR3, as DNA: TGTGCCAGCAGCAAAGTGGGACAGGGGCAGTGGGAGCAGTACTTC. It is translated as CASSKVGQGQWEQYF.

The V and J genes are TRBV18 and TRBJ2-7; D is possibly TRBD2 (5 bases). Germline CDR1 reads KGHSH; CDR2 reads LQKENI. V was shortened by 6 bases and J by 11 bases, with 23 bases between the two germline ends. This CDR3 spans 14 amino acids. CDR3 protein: CASSPDMTGGFEYF. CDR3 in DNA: TGTGCCAGCTCCCCCGACATGACCGGAGGTTTCGAGTACTTC.

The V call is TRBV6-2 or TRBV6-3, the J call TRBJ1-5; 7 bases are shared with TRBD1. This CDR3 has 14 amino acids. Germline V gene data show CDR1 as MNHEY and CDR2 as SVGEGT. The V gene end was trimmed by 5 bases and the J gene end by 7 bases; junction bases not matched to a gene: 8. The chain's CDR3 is CASSNNRGGQPQHF. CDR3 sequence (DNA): TGTGCCAGCAGTAACAACAGGGGCGGCCAGCCCCAGCATTTT.

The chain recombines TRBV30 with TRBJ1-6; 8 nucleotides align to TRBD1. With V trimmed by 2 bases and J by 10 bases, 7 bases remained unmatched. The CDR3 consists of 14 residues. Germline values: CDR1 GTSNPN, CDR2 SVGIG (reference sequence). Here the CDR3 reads CAWSFTGGDSPLHF. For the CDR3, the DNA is TGTGCCTGGAGTTTCACAGGGGGTGACTCACCCCTCCACTTT. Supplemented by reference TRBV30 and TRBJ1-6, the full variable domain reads SQTIHQWPATLVQPVGSPLSLECTVEGTSNPNLYWYRQAAGRGLQLLFYSVGIGQISSEVPQNLSASRPQDRQFILSSKKLLLSDSGFYLCAWSFTGGDSPLHFGNGTRLTVT.

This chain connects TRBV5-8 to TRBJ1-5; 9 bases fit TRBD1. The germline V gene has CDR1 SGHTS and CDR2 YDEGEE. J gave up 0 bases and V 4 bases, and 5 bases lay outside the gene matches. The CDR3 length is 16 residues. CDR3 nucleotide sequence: TGTGCCAGCAGCCGGGGACAGGGACTTAGCAATCAGCCCCAGCATTTT. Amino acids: CASSRGQGLSNQPQHF.

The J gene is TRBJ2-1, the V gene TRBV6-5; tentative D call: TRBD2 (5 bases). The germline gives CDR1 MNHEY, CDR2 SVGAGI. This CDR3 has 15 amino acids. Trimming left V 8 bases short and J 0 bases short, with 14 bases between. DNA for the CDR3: TGTGCCAGCCGCTGGGCTAGCCCCTCCTACAATGAGCAGTTCTTC. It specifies CASRWASPSYNEQFF.

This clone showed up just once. The CDR3: CASRQTGWDEQYF. CDR3 DNA: TGTGCCAGCAGGCAGACAGGGTGGGACGAGCAGTACTTC. The V gene is TRBV12-3 or TRBV12-4, the J gene TRBJ2-7, with TRBD1 matching over 7 bases. With 6 bases clipped from V and 5 bases from J, the junction kept 7 bases outside the gene matches. This CDR3 contains 13 residues.

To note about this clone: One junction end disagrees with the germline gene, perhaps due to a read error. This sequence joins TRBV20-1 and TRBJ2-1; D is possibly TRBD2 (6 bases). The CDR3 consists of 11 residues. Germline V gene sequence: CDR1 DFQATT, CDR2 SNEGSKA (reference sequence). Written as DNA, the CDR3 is TGCAGTGCTATAGTTGGGACTGAATTCGTCTTC. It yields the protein CSAIVGTEFVF.

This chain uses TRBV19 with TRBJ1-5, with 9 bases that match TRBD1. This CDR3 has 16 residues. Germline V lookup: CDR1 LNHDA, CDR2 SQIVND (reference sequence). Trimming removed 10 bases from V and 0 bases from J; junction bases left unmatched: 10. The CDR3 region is CATKDRGEYSNQPQHF. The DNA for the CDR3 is TGTGCCACCAAGGACAGGGGCGAGTATAGCAATCAGCCCCAGCATTTT.

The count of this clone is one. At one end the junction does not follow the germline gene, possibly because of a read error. This chain's CDR3 is CASSGARGYEQYF. CDR3 bases: TGCGCCAGTAGTGGGGCCAGGGGGTACGAGCAGTACTTC. The chain uses TRBV10-2 and TRBJ2-7, with 7 nucleotides matching TRBD1. The CDR3 sequence is 13 residues long. Germline lookup yields CDR1 WSHSY and CDR2 SAAADI.

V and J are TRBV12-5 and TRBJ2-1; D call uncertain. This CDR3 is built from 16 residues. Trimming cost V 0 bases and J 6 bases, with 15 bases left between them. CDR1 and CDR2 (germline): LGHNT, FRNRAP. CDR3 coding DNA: TGTGCTAGTGGTTTGGTATATGGTCCCGTGGCCAATGAGCAGTTCTTC. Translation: CASGLVYGPVANEQFF.

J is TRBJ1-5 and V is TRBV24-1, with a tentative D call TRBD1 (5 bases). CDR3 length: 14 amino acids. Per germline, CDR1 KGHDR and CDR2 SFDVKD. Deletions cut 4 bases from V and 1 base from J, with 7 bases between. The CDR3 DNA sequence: TGTGCCACCAGTGACTGGGACAGCAATCAGCCCCAGCATTTT. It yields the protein CATSDWDSNQPQHF.

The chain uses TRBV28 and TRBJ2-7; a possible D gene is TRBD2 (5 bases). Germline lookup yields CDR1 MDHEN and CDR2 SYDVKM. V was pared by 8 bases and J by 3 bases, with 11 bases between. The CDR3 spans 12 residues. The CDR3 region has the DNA TGTGCCAGCTCCCTGGGGAGCTACGAGCAGTACTTC. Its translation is CASSLGSYEQYF. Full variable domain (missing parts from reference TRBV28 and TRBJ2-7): DVKVTQSSRYLVKRTGEKVFLECVQDMDHENMFWYRQDPGLGLRLIYFSYDVKMKEKGDIPEGYSVSREKKERFSLILESASTNQTSMYLCASSLGSYEQYFGPGTRLTVT.

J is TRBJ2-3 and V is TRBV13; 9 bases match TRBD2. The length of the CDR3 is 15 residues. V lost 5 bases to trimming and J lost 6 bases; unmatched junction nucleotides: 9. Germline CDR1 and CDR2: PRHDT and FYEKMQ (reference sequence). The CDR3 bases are TGTGCCAGCAGCCCGGGCGCGGGGGGGCCCGATACGCAGTATTTT. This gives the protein CASSPGAGGPDTQYF.